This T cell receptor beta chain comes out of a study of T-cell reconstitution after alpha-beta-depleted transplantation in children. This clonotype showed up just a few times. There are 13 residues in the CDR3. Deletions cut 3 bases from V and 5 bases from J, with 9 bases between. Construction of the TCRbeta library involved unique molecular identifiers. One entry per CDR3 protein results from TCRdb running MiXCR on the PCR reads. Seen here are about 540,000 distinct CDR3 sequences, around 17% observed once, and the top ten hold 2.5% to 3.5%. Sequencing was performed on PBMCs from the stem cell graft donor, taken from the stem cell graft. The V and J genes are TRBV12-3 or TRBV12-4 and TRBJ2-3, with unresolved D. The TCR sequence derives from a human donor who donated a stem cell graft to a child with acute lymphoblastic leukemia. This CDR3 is CASSFHLLDTQYF. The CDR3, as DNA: TGTGCCAGCAGTTTTCACCTTTTAGATACGCAGTATTTT.